The present entry profiles one TCR beta chain with its context. V was clipped by 8 bases and J by 9 bases, with 14 bases between them. The V gene's germline CDR1 is GTSNPN and CDR2 SVGIG (reference sequence). There are 11 residues in the CDR3. This sample is drawn from a study of shared clonotypes between healthy human individuals. Some clones are missing from TCRdb's copy, which holds only in-frame ones; the method was immunoSEQ multiplex PCR. The sample includes about 380,000 clones, approximately 97% of them seen just once. The specimen was memory CD8+ T cells sorted from blood. The sample's subset: CD45RO+ cells pooled with CCR7-negative TemRA cells. The V and J genes are TRBV30 and TRBJ2-1; D gene uncertain. This clonotype originated in a man between 25 and 39 years old in good health. CDR3 region: CAGMLSSEQFF. The CDR3 DNA follows: TGTGCCGGGATGCTCTCTTCTGAGCAGTTCTTC.